This paragraph reports one T cell receptor (beta chain). The repertoire was sequenced with immunoSEQ multiplex PCR; TCRdb's copy has only in-frame clones and lacks some. The table shows around 300,000 clones, with approximately 86% occurring only once. Germline lookup yields CDR1 ENHRY and CDR2 SYGVKD. CDR3 length equals 16 residues. Unmatched junction bases numbered 15, after V lost 10 bases and J lost 7 bases. This entry is derived from a study of blood T cell repertoires in COVID-19. This TCR derives from a woman aged 50 to 60 with active or convalescent COVID-19. The chain couples TRBV10-3 to TRBJ2-1, with 11 bases aligning to TRBD2. Source material: peripheral blood. CDR3 DNA sequence: TGTGCCACCATCGCGCTTATAGCGGGAGGGCGTAATGAGCAGTTCTTC. Residues: CATIALIAGGRNEQFF.